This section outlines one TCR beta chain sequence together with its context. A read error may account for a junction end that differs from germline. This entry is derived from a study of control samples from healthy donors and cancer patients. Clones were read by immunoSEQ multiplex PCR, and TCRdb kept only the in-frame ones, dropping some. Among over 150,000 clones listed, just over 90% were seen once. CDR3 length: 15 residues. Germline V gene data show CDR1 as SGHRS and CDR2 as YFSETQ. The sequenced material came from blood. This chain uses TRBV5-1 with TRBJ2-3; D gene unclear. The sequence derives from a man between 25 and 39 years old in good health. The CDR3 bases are TGCGCCAGCAGGTTGGCGGCGCCAAGCACAGATACGCAGTATTTT. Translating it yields CASRLAAPSTDTQYF.